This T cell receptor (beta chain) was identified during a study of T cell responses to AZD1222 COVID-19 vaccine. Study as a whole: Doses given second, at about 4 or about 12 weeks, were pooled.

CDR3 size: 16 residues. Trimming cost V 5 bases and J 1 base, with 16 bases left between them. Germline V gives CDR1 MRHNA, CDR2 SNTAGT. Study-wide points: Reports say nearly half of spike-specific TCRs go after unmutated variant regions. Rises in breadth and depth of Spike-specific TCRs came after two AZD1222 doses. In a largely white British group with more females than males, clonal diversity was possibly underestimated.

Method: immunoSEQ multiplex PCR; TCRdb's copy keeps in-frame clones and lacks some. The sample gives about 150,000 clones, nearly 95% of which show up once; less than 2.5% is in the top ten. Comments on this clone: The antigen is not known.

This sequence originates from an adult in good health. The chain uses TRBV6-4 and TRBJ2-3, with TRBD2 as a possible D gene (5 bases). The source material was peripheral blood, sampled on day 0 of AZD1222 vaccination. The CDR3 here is CASSRQSGAGTDTQYF. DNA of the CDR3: TGTGCCAGCAGTCGCCAAAGCGGAGCCGGCACAGATACGCAGTATTTT.